This TCR beta chain was observed in a study of T cell responses to AZD1222 COVID-19 vaccine. Study-level findings and limits: Donors were chiefly white British, with a greater number of females, and clonal diversity was perhaps underestimated. Nearly half of unique spike-specific TCRs reportedly avoided B.1.351 and B.1.1.7 mutated regions. Spike-specific TCR breadth and depth grew following two AZD1222 doses.

Second-dose timings of about 4 or about 12 weeks were pooled. About this clone: Its antigen is unidentified.

Profiling relied on immunoSEQ multiplex PCR, and the TCRdb table lists in-frame clones only, not all of them. The sample has around 89,000 clones, about 91% seen once; the top ten hold approximately 5.1%. CDR3 length: 11 residues. With 8 bases removed from V and 3 bases from J, the gap between germline ends came to 7 bases. This sequence originates from an adult who received the AZD1222 COVID-19 vaccine. Sample: peripheral blood, taken 28 days after the second AZD1222 dose. The chain joins TRBV12-3 or TRBV12-4 to TRBJ1-1; the D is unclear. CDR3 bases: TGTGCCAGCGAGGTTGACACTGAAGCTTTCTTT. Protein: CASEVDTEAFF.